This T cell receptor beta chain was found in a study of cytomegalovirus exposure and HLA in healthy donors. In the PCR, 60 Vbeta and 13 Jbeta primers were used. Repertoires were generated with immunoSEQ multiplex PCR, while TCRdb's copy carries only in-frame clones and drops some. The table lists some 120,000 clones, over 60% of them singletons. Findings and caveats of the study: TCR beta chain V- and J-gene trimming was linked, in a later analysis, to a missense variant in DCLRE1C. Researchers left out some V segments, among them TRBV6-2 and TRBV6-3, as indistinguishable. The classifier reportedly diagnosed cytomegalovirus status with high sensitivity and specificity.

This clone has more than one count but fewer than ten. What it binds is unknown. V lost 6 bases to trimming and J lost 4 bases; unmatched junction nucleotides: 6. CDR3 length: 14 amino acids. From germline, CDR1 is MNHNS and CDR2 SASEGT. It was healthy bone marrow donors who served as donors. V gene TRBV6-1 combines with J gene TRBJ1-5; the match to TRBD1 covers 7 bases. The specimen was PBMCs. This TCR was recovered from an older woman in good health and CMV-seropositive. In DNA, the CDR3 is TGTGCCAGCAGCGCCGGACAGGAGAATCAGCCCCAGCATTTT. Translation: CASSAGQENQPQHF.